These 18 T cell receptor beta chains share one sample of origin, sequenced in a study of T and B cells in COVID-19 patients. Each TRB amplification used roughly 220-550 ng of genomic DNA from blood. TRB rearrangements were amplified by multiplex PCR with BIOMED2 TRB-A/B primers. Using its own MiXCR run on the multiplex PCR reads, TCRdb lists one record per CDR3 protein. Of roughly 11,000 distinct CDR3 sequences listed, roughly 30% were seen once; the top ten hold about 30%. The material sequenced was blood. The receptors were sampled from a human donor who had recovered from COVID-19.

This clonotype was counted at least ten times. The chain combines TRBV19 with TRBJ1-5; D is possibly TRBD1 (6 bases). The CDR3 totals 14 residues. Germline V gene data show CDR1 as LNHDA and CDR2 as SQIVND (reference sequence). V lost 3 bases, J lost 2 bases, and 8 bases lay in between. CDR3 in amino acids: CASSIGQRNQPQHF. The CDR3 bases are TGTGCCAGTAGTATCGGACAGCGCAATCAGCCCCAGCATTTT.

This clonotype came up many times. The V and J genes are TRBV6-6 and TRBJ2-1; D possibly corresponds to TRBD1 (5 bases). The germline gives CDR1 MNHNY, CDR2 SVGAGI (reference sequence). This CDR3 contains 12 residues. Trimming shortened V by 4 bases and J by 15 bases, and 16 bases separated the two germline ends. CDR3: CASSFTQGVSFF. The CDR3 DNA reads as TGTGCCAGCAGTTTCACACAAGGGGTGTCGTTCTTC.

The CDR3 region has the DNA TGTGCCAGCAGCCCCTGGACTAGCGGGGTCTCCGAGCAGTACTTC. It is translated as CASSPWTSGVSEQYF. The chain employs TRBV6-5 and TRBJ2-7; 12 bases agree with TRBD2. This CDR3 is 15 amino acids long. Germline V gene sequence: CDR1 MNHEY, CDR2 SVGAGI. V gave up 6 bases and J gave up 6 bases; unmatched junction bases: 9.

Turning to this clonotype: This may come from a read error, since a much larger clone is one base off. The chain links TRBV19 to TRBJ2-1, with 7 bases that match TRBD2. Germline CDR1 LNHDA, CDR2 SQIVND (reference sequence). This CDR3 comprises 15 residues. Trimming cost V 7 bases and J 0 bases; bases outside gene matches: 6. The CDR3 region is CASTVGGSSYNEQFF. The CDR3 DNA reads as TGTGCCAGTACTGTCGGGGGGAGCTCCTACAATGAGCAGTTCTTC.

CDR3 nucleotides: TGTGCCAGCAGCTTCGTGGGTGGGCAGTATTTT. Translating it yields CASSFVGGQYF. The V gene is TRBV5-4, the J gene TRBJ2-3; no firm D call. There are 11 residues in the CDR3. The germline CDR1 and CDR2 sequences are SGHNT and YYREEE (reference sequence). Between the trimmed V and J ends, which lost 2 bases and 11 bases, there was a span of 9 bases.

The V and J genes are TRBV20-1 and TRBJ1-2; no definite D call. Trimming pared 2 bases from V and 0 bases from J, leaving 10 bases between. This CDR3 contains 14 residues. Germline CDR1 and CDR2: DFQATT and SNEGSKA (reference sequence). CDR3 in DNA: TGCAGTGCTAGAAAAGTGGCAGCTAACTATGGCTACACCTTC. This codes for CSARKVAANYGYTF.

This clonotype is labeled as medium-sized (0.01 to 0.1%). J is TRBJ2-3 and V is TRBV6-5, with 10 positions matching TRBD2. This CDR3 comprises 15 residues. V trimming: 6 bases; J trimming: 0 bases; junction bases outside the gene matches: 3. CDR1 and CDR2 (germline): MNHEY, SVGAGI. The chain's CDR3 is CASSSLAGSTDTQYF. The CDR3 nucleotides are TGTGCCAGCAGCTCACTAGCGGGGAGCACAGATACGCAGTATTTT.

The V and J genes are TRBV5-1 and TRBJ2-2, with 7 bases that match TRBD1. In germline, CDR1 is SGHRS, CDR2 YFSETQ. The V and J ends lost 7 bases and 6 bases, in that order; junction bases with no gene match: 9. There are 14 residues in the CDR3. CDR3 protein: CASRTAGGPGELFF. The DNA of the CDR3 is TGCGCCAGCCGAACGGCAGGGGGTCCCGGGGAGCTGTTTTTT.

To note about this clonotype: A much bigger clone sits one base away, suggesting this may be a read error. This chain links TRBV6-1 with TRBJ1-6, with a tentative D call TRBD1 (5 bases). CDR3 length: 13 residues. The germline V gene has CDR1 MNHNS and CDR2 SASEGT. CDR3 DNA sequence: TGTGCCAGCAGGCGGGGACCAAATTCACCCCCCCACTTT. This sequence encodes CASRRGPNSPPHF.

The rearrangement links TRBV20-1 to TRBJ2-6; the D gene is possibly TRBD2 (5 bases). CDR3 length: 13 residues. Deletions cut 3 bases from V and 2 bases from J, with 5 bases between. The V gene's germline CDR1 is DFQATT and CDR2 SNEGSKA (reference sequence). CDR3: CSARRAGANVLTF. CDR3 in DNA: TGCAGTGCTAGGAGGGCTGGGGCCAACGTCCTGACTTTC.

In this sample, this clonotype is medium-sized. V is TRBV11-1 and J is TRBJ1-4, with D uncertain. V was trimmed by 2 bases and J by 8 bases, leaving 18 bases between them. The CDR3 spans 16 residues. Germline V CDR1 and CDR2: SGHAT, FQDESV (reference sequence). CDR3 coding DNA: TGTGCCAGCAGCTTACGTCGGGCGGTCGTGGGGGAAAAACTGTTTTTT. It codes for CASSLRRAVVGEKLFF.

This clonotype came up once. V and J are TRBV24-1 and TRBJ1-1, with D unclear. This CDR3 region has 12 residues. V was cut by 1 base and J by 8 bases, with 7 bases left in between. From germline, CDR1 is KGHDR and CDR2 SFDVKD. CDR3 nucleotide sequence: TGTGCCACCAGTGATTTTGGTACCGAAGCTTTCTTT. Its translation: CATSDFGTEAFF.

The chain employs TRBV19 and TRBJ2-6; TRBD1 aligns across 9 bases. Trimming at V came to 6 bases and at J to 9 bases, leaving 3 bases not matched to a gene. The CDR3 spans 13 residues. Germline CDR1 is LNHDA and CDR2 is SQIVND (reference sequence). CDR3 sequence reads: CASRGQGGNVLTF. The CDR3 nucleotides are TGTGCCAGTAGGGGACAGGGTGGCAACGTCCTGACTTTC.

This clonotype is categorized as medium-sized. The chain couples TRBV12-3 or TRBV12-4 to TRBJ1-5; D remains ambiguous. This CDR3 region has 15 residues. Trimming removed 3 bases at V and 5 bases at J, with 14 bases between. This CDR3 reads CASSLASGRHQPQHF. In DNA, the CDR3 is TGTGCCAGCAGTTTGGCTAGCGGGAGACATCAGCCCCAGCATTTT.

The rearrangement joins TRBV7-9 to TRBJ2-1; a weak D match, TRBD2 (5 bases). V gave up 0 bases and J gave up 8 bases, with 5 bases separating them. Per germline, CDR1 SEHNR and CDR2 FQNEAQ (reference sequence). The CDR3 consists of 12 residues. CDR3: CASSLARDEQFF. Written as DNA, the CDR3 is TGTGCCAGCAGCTTAGCGAGGGATGAGCAGTTCTTC.

This chain uses TRBV6-5 with TRBJ2-3; D uncertain. Deletions cut 4 bases from V and 0 bases from J, with 11 bases between. Per the germline V gene, CDR1 is MNHEY and CDR2 is SVGAGI. There are 15 residues in the CDR3. The CDR3 loop reads CASSFEVRSTDTQYF. The DNA of the CDR3 is TGTGCCAGCAGTTTCGAGGTGCGGAGCACAGATACGCAGTATTTT.

This chain joins TRBV7-2 and TRBJ2-4; the D is unclear. V gave up 2 bases and J gave up 1 base, with 9 bases separating them. The CDR3 covers 15 residues. Germline assignment: CDR1 SGHTA and CDR2 FQGNSA. CDR3 protein: CASSLLGLAKNIQYF. CDR3 nucleotides: TGTGCCAGCAGCTTACTGGGGTTGGCCAAAAACATTCAGTACTTC.

This clonotype turned up a few times. The chain couples TRBV7-2 to TRBJ2-3, with D perhaps given as TRBD1 or TRBD2 (5 bases each). Looked up from germline, CDR1 is SGHTA and CDR2 is FQGNSA. The CDR3 totals 16 residues. Trimming removed 1 base at V and 2 bases at J, with 13 bases between. CDR3 coding DNA: TGTGCCAGCAGCTTAGGTCGGGGCGGAAACACAGATACGCAGTATTTT. It specifies CASSLGRGGNTDTQYF.